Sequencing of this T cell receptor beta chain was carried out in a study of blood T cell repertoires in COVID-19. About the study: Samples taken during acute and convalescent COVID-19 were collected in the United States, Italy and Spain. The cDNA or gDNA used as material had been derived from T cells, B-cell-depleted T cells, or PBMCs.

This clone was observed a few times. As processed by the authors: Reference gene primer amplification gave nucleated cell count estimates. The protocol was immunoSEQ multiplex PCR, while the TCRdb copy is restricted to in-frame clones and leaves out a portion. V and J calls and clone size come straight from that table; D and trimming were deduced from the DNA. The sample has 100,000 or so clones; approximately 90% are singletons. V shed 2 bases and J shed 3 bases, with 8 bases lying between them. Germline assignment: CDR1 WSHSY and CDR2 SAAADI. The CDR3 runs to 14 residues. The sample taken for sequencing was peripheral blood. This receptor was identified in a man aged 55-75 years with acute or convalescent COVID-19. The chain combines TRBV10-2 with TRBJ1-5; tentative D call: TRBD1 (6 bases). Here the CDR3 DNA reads TGCGCCAGCAGTGAGGGACAGCCCAATCAGCCCCAGCATTTT. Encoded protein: CASSEGQPNQPQHF.